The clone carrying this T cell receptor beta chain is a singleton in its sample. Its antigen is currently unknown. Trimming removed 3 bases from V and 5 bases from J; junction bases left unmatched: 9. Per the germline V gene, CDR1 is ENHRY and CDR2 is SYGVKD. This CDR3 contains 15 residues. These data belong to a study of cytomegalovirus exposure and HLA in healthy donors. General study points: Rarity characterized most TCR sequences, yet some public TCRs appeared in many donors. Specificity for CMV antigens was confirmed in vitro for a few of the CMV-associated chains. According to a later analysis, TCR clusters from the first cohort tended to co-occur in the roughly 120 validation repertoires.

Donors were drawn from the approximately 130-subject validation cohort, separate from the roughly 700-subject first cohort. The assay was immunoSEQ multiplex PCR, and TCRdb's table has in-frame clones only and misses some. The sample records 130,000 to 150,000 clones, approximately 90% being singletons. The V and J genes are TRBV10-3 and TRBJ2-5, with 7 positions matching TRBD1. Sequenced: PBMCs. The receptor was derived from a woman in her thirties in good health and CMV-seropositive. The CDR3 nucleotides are TGTGCCATCAGTGATACGGGCAGGGGGTCGGAGACCCAGTACTTC. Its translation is CAISDTGRGSETQYF.